A single T cell receptor beta chain is shown here with its context. Antigen specificity is unknown. This specimen comes from a study of Graves' ophthalmopathy and Graves' hyperthyroidism. Those donors who had ophthalmopathy presented with moderate-to-severe activity, a CAS of ≥3, a NOSPECS of ≥4 and a duration under 3 months. Pregnancy or lactation, uncontrolled infections and other autoimmune diseases were grounds for excluding patients. The CDR3 totals 12 residues. CDR1 is DFQATT, CDR2 SNEGSKA, per germline (reference sequence). V gave up 2 bases and J gave up 5 bases, with 9 bases separating them. RNA transcripts were the source from which TCR beta CDR3 regions were amplified. The first-round RT-PCR employed HTBI primers together with the Qiagen OneStep RT-PCR kit. A multiplex PCR was then performed as the second round. MiXCR, applied by TCRdb to the multiplex PCR reads, yields one record per CDR3 protein. The repertoire holds around 400,000 distinct CDR3 sequences, with around 16% as singletons.

Study-wide findings and caveats: Blood also contained most of the expanded thyroid clonotypes above 0.001 frequency. Between ophthalmopathy and stable hyperthyroidism, a 13-signature model drew a separation with approximately 90% sensitivity and approximately 81% specificity.

The sequenced sample was peripheral blood. V is TRBV20-1 and J is TRBJ1-2, with D uncertain. This clonotype originated in a woman between 18 and 29 years old with Graves' ophthalmopathy. The DNA for the CDR3 is TGCAGTGCTAGAAACCCTACGTATGGCTACACCTTC. Translating it yields CSARNPTYGYTF.